This T cell receptor (beta chain) comes out of a study of T cells in Graves' hyperthyroidism and ophthalmopathy. Using RNA transcripts as the source, TCR beta CDR3 regions were amplified. First-round RT-PCR with HTBI primers amplified the TCR CDR3 region. MiXCR, run by TCRdb on the multiplex PCR reads, gives a single entry per CDR3 protein. The table shows 400,000 or so distinct CDR3 sequences, with approximately 15% occurring only once. The germline CDR1 and CDR2 sequences are MGHRA and YSYEKL. V lost 1 base and J 6 bases, leaving 9 bases between the germline ends. This CDR3 region has 14 residues. The receptor was derived from a woman under 40 with Graves' ophthalmopathy. Specimen: blood. The gene calls are TRBV4-1 and TRBJ1-4; no definite D call. The CDR3 DNA reads as TGCGCCAGCAGCCAAGTCAGTAGATATGAAAAACTGTTTTTT. Translating gives CASSQVSRYEKLFF.